The following is a T cell receptor beta chain sequence with its context. Its target is not known. The treatment was: 15 to 20 received Ad26.COV2.S at low or high dose, single or two shots; about 5 received placebo; per-sample allocation not given. It was on day 63 after the first vaccine or placebo injection that samples were taken. This sample stems from a study of Ad26.COV2.S vaccination and SARS-CoV-2 variants. Assay: immunoSEQ multiplex PCR; the TCRdb copy retains only in-frame clones and omits some. The sample carries hundreds of thousands of clones, around nine tenths recorded once. Broader study findings: It was found that vaccine and placebo recipients had similar non-spike TCR breadth. Possibly, TCR breadth and depth analyses underestimated total T cell responses.

CDR1 and CDR2 from the germline V gene are SEHNR and FQNEAQ (reference sequence). The V end lost 3 bases, the J end lost 0 bases, and 20 bases lay between the germline ends. The CDR3 has 19 amino acids. This sequence was found in a person between 18 and 60 years old who received the Ad26.COV2.S COVID-19 vaccine or a placebo. The V gene is TRBV7-9, the J gene TRBJ2-2; TRBD1 might be the D (6 bases). The sequencing used peripheral blood, collected in a trial of Ad26.COV2.S vaccine versus placebo. The CDR3 is CASSLGYMGASANTGELFF. For the CDR3, the DNA is TGTGCCAGCAGCTTGGGATATATGGGGGCCTCCGCGAACACCGGGGAGCTGTTTTTT. Based on the CDR3 plus reference TRBV7-9 and TRBJ2-2, the full variable domain is DTGVSQNPRHKITKRGQNVTFRCDPISEHNRLYWYRQTLGQGPEFLTYFQNEAQLEKSRLLSDRFSAERPKGSFSTLEIQRTEQGDSAMYLCASSLGYMGASANTGELFFGEGSRLTVL.